This TCR beta chain appears in the sequencing data of a study of CD8 T cells in ankylosing spondylitis. Findings and caveats of the study: What seemed typical of ankylosing spondylitis blood was a TCR beta motif built from roughly eight highly homologous variants. Disease-associated clonotypes exhibited CD8+ identity and were relatively infrequent in peripheral blood.

V lost 8 bases to trimming and J lost 0 bases; unmatched junction nucleotides: 5. This CDR3 has 13 residues. CDR1 SQVTM and CDR2 ANQGSEA come from the germline V gene. This clonotype was observed many times. Its target is unknown. In TCRdb, the 5' RACE reads were re-called with MiXCR into one record per CDR3 protein. Of approximately 500,000 distinct CDR3 sequences listed, roughly an eighth are singletons. The gene calls are TRBV29-1 and TRBJ1-1; 8 nucleotides line up with TRBD1. The sequenced material came from blood, either unsorted or a sorted T cell fraction (not recorded which). The sequence was obtained from a male donor with ankylosing spondylitis. DNA of the CDR3: TGCAGCTCAGACAGGGGTTTGAACACTGAAGCTTTCTTT. Translating it yields CSSDRGLNTEAFF.